This TCR beta chain was sequenced during a study of blood T cell repertoires in COVID-19. Measured with immunoSEQ multiplex PCR; TCRdb has only the in-frame clones, and not every one. Altogether hundreds of thousands of clones are present, about 91% being singletons, with the ten largest covering roughly a tenth. Recruitment covered about 25 US areas and drew participants whose ages spanned roughly 18 to 100 years. The CDR3 is made up of 11 amino acids. The V and J ends lost 3 bases and 4 bases respectively, with 6 bases between them. CDR1 is GTSNPN, CDR2 SVGIG, per germline (reference sequence). Sequenced sample: PBMCs or T cells enriched from blood (not recorded which). The receptor comes from a middle-aged woman who had recovered from COVID-19. The chain has TRBV30 and TRBJ1-1; D gene ambiguous. The CDR3 loop reads CAWRSGTEAFF. The CDR3 coding sequence is TGTGCCTGGAGAAGCGGCACTGAAGCTTTCTTT.